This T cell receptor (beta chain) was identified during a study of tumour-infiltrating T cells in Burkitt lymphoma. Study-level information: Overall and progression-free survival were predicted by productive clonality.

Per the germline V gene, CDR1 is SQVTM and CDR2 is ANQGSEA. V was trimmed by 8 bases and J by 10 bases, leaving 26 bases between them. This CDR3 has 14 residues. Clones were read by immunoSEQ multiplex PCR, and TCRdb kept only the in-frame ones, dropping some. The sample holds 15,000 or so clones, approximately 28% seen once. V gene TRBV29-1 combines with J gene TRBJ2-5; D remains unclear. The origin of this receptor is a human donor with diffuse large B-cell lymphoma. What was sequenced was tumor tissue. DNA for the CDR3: TGCAGCACAGAACGGGTGGCAACACCCGGTCGCCAGTACTTC. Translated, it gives CSTERVATPGRQYF.